This TCR beta chain was identified during a study of T-cell reconstitution after alpha-beta-depleted transplantation in children. V lost 1 base, J lost 0 bases, and 8 bases lay in between. CDR3 size: 15 residues. Looked up from germline, CDR1 is LGHDT and CDR2 is YNNKEL (reference sequence). Unique molecular identifiers were built into the TCRbeta library. From the PCR reads, TCRdb called clonotypes with MiXCR, one entry per CDR3 protein. Of fewer than 550,000 distinct CDR3 sequences in the sample, approximately 10% were seen once. Study-wide results and limits: Reportedly, only several hundred clones from non-depleted graft cells drove alpha-beta T-cell counts at about two months.

This clonotype has at least ten counts. Its antigen is still unknown. The chain combines TRBV3-1 with TRBJ2-3; either TRBD1 or TRBD2 may supply D (5 bases each). Sequencing used PBMCs, mostly from graft donor cells, obtained 180 days after TCRalphabeta/CD19-depleted stem cell transplant. The origin of this receptor is a female patient aged 2-15 years who had a stem cell transplant for aplastic anemia, so the T cells may come from the graft donor. The CDR3 DNA sequence: TGTGCCAGCAGCCAAGGGGGGTATAGCACAGATACGCAGTATTTT. Protein sequence: CASSQGGYSTDTQYF.